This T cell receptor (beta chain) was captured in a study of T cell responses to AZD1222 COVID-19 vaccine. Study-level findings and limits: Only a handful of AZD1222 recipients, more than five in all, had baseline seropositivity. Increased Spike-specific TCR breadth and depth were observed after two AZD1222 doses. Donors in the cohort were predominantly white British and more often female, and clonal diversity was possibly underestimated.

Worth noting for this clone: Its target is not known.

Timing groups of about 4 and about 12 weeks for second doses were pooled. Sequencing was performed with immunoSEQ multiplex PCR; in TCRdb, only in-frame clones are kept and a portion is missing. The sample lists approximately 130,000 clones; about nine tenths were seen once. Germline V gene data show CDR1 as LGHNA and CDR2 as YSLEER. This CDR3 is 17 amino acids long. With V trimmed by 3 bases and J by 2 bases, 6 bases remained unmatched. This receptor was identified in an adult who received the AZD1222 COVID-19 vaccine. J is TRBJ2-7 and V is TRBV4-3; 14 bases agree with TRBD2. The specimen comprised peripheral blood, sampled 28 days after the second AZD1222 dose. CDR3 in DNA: TGCGCCAGCAGCCACCCGGGACTAGCGGGAGATACCTACGAGCAGTACTTC. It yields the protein CASSHPGLAGDTYEQYF.